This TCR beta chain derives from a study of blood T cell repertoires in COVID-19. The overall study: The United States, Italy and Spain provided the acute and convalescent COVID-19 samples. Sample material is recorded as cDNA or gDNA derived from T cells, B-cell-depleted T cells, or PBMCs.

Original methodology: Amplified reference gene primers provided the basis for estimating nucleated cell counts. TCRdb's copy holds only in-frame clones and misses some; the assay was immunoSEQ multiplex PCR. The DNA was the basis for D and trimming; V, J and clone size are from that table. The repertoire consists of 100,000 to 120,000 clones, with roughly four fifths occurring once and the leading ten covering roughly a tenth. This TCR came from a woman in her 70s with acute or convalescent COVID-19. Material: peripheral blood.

The CDR3 sequence is CASSEGTLYQPQHF. The CDR3 nucleotides read TGTGCCAGCAGTGAGGGGACACTTTATCAGCCCCAGCATTTT. The rearrangement uses TRBV6-2 or TRBV6-3 and TRBJ1-5; the D gene is possibly TRBD1 (6 bases). Trimming took 5 bases from V and 5 from J, leaving 13 bases between them. Germline CDR1 and CDR2: MNHEY and SVGEGT. The CDR3 runs to 14 residues.